This T cell receptor (beta chain) was profiled in a study of T cell repertoires in cytomegalovirus infection. At the level of the study: Matching HLA type, along with CMV infection, was indicated by public TCR beta signatures.

TCRdb re-analysed the reads in MiXCR, keeping a single row per CDR3 protein. This sample yields some 100,000 distinct CDR3 sequences, of which around a quarter are seen a single time; about two fifths belongs to the top ten. This clonotype appeared a few times. Its antigen is unidentified. Study-level results: Totalled public TCR beta family frequency picked out people who carried CMV plus the relevant HLA.

This clonotype was obtained from a human donor in good health (CMV status not recorded). Some clones in this sample may be carry-over from other donors' samples. Sequencing input: CD8+ T cells from PBMCs.

In DNA form, the CDR3 reads TGTGCCAGCAGCGCGGGACTAGCGGGGGGGCCGTTCAAAAACATTCAGTACTTC. Amino acid sequence: CASSAGLAGGPFKNIQYF. The chain links TRBV7-9 to TRBJ2-4; 16 bases are a match to TRBD2. V lost 5 bases and J lost 3; bases outside the gene matches: 7. Germline lookup yields CDR1 SEHNR and CDR2 FQNEAQ (reference sequence). This CDR3 is 18 amino acids long.